The clone carrying this T cell receptor (beta chain) was counted once. Its antigen is currently unknown. Blood specimens came from baseline, cycle 4 day 1, and cycle 7 day 1. CDR1 and CDR2 from the germline V gene are MNHNS and SASEGT. V shed 5 bases and J shed 6 bases, with 10 bases lying between them. The CDR3 length is 13 residues. The data belong to a study of OX40 agonist ivuxolimab in advanced cancers. Regarding the study as a whole: Also present in some nonresponders was a low level of normalized T-cell clonal expansion. Expanded clones were, on average, more numerous among CD8+ T cells than CD4+.

Profiled with immunoSEQ multiplex PCR; TCRdb holds only in-frame clones, not every one. The profile shows some 62,000 clones, 92% of them singletons. The chain couples TRBV6-1 to TRBJ2-2; D ambiguous. Source: CD4+ or CD8+ T cells sorted from blood, taken in a trial of the OX40 agonist ivuxolimab. The clonotype comes from an adult with an advanced solid tumor such as melanoma, head and neck, liver or kidney cancer. The CDR3 region is CASSPGVSGELFF. CDR3 DNA sequence: TGTGCCAGCAGTCCTGGGGTATCCGGGGAGCTGTTTTTT.